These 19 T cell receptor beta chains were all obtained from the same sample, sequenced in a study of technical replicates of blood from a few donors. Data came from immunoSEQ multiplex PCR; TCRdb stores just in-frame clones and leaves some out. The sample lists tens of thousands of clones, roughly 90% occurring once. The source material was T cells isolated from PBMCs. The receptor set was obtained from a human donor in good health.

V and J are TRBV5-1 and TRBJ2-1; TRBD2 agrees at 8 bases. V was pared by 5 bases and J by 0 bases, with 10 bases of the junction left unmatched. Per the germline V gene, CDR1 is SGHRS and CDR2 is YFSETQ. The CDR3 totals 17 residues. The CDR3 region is CASRDPITSGSYNEQFF. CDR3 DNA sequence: TGCGCCAGCAGGGATCCGATTACTAGCGGCTCCTACAATGAGCAGTTCTTC.

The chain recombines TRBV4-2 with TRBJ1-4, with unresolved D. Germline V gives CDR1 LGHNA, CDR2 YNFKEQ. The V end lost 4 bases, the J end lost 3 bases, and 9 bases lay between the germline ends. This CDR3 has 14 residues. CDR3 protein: CASSPWASNEKLFF. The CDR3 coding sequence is TGTGCCAGCAGCCCCTGGGCCTCTAATGAAAAACTGTTTTTT.

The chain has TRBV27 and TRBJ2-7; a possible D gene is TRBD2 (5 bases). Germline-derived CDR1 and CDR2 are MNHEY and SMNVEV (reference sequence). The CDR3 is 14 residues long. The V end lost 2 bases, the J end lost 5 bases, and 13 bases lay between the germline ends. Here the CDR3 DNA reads TGTGCCAGCAGTTTAAGAGGGAGCCCACACGAGCAGTACTTC. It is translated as CASSLRGSPHEQYF.

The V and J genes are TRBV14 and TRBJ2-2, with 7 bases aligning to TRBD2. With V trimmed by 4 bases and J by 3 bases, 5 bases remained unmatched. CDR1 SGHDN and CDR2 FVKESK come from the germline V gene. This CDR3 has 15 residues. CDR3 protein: CASSPSGIYTGELFF. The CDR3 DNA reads TGTGCCAGCAGCCCCAGCGGGATTTACACCGGGGAGCTGTTTTTT.

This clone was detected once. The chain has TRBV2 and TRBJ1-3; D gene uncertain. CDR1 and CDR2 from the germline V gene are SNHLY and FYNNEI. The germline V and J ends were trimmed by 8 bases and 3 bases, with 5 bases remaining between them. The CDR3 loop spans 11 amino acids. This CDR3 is CASRFGNTIYF. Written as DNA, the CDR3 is TGTGCCAGCCGTTTTGGAAACACCATATATTTT.

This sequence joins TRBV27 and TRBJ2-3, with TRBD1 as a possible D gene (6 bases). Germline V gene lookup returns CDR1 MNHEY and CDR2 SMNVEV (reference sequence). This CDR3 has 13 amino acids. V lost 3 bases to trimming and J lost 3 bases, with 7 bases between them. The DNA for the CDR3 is TGTGCCAGCAGTTTTCAGGGGACAGATACGCAGTATTTT. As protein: CASSFQGTDTQYF.

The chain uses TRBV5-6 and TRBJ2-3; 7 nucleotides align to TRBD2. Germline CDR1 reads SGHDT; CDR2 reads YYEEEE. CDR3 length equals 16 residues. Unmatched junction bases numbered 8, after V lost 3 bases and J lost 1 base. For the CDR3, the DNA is TGTGCCAGCAGCTCCCCGAGCGGGACGGGCACAGATACGCAGTATTTT. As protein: CASSSPSGTGTDTQYF.

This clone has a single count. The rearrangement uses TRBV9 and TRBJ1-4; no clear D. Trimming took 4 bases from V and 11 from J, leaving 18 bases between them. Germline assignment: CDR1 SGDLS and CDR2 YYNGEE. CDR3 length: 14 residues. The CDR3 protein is CASSPHDRVAKLFF. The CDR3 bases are TGTGCCAGCAGCCCCCACGACCGGGTCGCGAAACTGTTTTTT. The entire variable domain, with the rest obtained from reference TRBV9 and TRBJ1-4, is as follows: DSGVTQTPKHLITATGQRVTLRCSPRSGDLSVYWYQQSLDQGLQFLIQYYNGEERAKGNILERFSAQQFPDLHSELNLSSLELGDSALYFCASSPHDRVAKLFFGSGTQLSVL.

The CDR3 DNA reads TGTGCCATCAGTGATGCGTACTATGGCTACACCTTC. This sequence encodes CAISDAYYGYTF. The chain recombines TRBV10-3 with TRBJ1-2; no clear D gene. Germline assignment: CDR1 ENHRY and CDR2 SYGVKD. The CDR3 is made up of 12 amino acids. The V gene lost 3 bases and the J gene lost 3 bases, with 5 bases spanning the gap.

The CDR3, as DNA: TGTGCCAGCAGCTTATGGGACAGCTATAGCAATCAGCCCCAGCATTTT. The encoded protein is CASSLWDSYSNQPQHF. The V call is TRBV7-9, the J call TRBJ1-5; 7 positions agree with TRBD1. The germline V gene encodes CDR1 SEHNR and CDR2 FQNEAQ (reference sequence). The CDR3 is made up of 16 amino acids. V was clipped by 2 bases and J by 0 bases; unmatched bases: 4.

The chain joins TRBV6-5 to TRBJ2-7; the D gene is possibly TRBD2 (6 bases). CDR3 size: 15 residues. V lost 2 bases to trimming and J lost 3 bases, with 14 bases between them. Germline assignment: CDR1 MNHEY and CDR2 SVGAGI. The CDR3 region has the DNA TGTGCCAGCAGTTACGAGGGCGGGGAATTCTACGAGCAGTACTTC. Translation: CASSYEGGEFYEQYF.

CDR3 protein: CASISMQTNTGELFF. Here the CDR3 DNA reads TGTGCCAGCATTTCTATGCAGACTAACACCGGGGAGCTGTTTTTT. V and J are TRBV2 and TRBJ2-2; D gene uncertain. The germline V gene encodes CDR1 SNHLY and CDR2 FYNNEI. Trimming pared 7 bases from V and 2 bases from J, leaving 14 bases between. The CDR3 has 15 residues. Combining the CDR3 with reference TRBV2 and TRBJ2-2 gives the whole variable domain EPEVTQTPSHQVTQMGQEVILRCVPISNHLYFYWYRQILGQKVEFLVSFYNNEISEKSEIFDDQFSVERPDGSNFTLKIRSTKLEDSAMYFCASISMQTNTGELFFGEGSRLTVL.

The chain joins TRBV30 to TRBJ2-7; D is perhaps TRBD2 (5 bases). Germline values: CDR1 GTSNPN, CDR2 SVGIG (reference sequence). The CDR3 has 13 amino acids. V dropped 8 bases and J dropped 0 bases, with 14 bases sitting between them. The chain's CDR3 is CAAPSGSSYEQYF. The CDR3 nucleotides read TGTGCCGCCCCCTCGGGGAGCTCCTACGAGCAGTACTTC.

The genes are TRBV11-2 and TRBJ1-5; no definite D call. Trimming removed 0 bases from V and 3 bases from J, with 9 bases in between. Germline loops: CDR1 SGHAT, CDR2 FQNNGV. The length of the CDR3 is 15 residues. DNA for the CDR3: TGTGCCAGCAGCTTAGATGGGGAGTACAATCAGCCCCAGCATTTT. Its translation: CASSLDGEYNQPQHF.

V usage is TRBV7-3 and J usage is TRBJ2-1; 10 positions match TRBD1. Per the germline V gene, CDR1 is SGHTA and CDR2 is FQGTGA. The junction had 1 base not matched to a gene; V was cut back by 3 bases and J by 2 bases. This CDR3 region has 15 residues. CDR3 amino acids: CASSFDRGPYNEQFF. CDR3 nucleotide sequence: TGTGCCAGCAGCTTCGACAGGGGGCCCTACAATGAGCAGTTCTTC.

DNA of the CDR3: TGTGCCAGCAGTTTGGGACAATACTATGGCTACACCTTC. It encodes CASSLGQYYGYTF. The chain recombines TRBV27 with TRBJ1-2; tentatively, D is TRBD1 (6 bases). Germline V gives CDR1 MNHEY, CDR2 SMNVEV (reference sequence). This CDR3 is built from 13 residues. The V end was cut by 3 bases, the J end by 3 bases, with 8 bases between.

CDR3 bases: TGTGCCAGTAGTCCGGGACAGTACACTGAAGCTTTCTTT. This translates into CASSPGQYTEAFF. The chain has TRBV19 and TRBJ1-1; 7 bases map to TRBD1. The germline gives CDR1 LNHDA, CDR2 SQIVND (reference sequence). The CDR3 totals 13 residues. J lost 3 bases, V lost 5 bases, and 3 bases had no gene match.

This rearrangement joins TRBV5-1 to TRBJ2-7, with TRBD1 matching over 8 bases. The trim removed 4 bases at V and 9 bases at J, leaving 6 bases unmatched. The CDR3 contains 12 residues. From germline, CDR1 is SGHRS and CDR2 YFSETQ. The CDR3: CASSPTGEGQYF. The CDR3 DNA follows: TGCGCCAGCAGCCCGACAGGGGAAGGGCAGTACTTC.

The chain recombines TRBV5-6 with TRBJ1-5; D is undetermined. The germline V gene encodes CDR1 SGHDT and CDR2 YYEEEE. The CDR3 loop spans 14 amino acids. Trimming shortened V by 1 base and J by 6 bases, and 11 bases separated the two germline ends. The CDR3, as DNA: TGTGCCAGCAGCTTGCTGCCCGGCGGTCAGCCCCAGCATTTT. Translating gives CASSLLPGGQPQHF.